Sequencing of this TCR beta chain was carried out in a study of beta chain features in type 1 diabetes. Study-wide results and limits: PCR might preferentially amplify shorter templates, equally in patients and controls.

Each donor gave one heparinised blood draw averaging about 116 mL. In its sample, this clone was seen a few times. Its antigen is still unknown. CDR3 length equals 15 residues. Trimming took 5 bases from V and 5 from J; bases not matched to a gene: 5. The germline V gene encodes CDR1 ENHRY and CDR2 SYGVKD. What was sequenced were expressed TCRB transcripts, since all of the isolated RNA had been reverse transcribed. Profiling relied on immunoSEQ multiplex PCR, and the TCRdb table lists in-frame clones only, not all of them. The repertoire holds a few hundred thousand clones, with 9.6% as singletons. V is TRBV10-3 and J is TRBJ1-6; TRBD1 aligns across 8 bases. The sample taken for sequencing was naive CD4+ T cells from blood. The TCR originated in a woman under 30 in good health. The CDR3 region is CAISTGGSNNSPLHF. For the CDR3, the DNA is TGTGCCATCAGTACAGGGGGGTCGAATAATTCACCCCTCCACTTT.